Given below is one T cell receptor beta chain in context. Its antigen is undetermined. The CDR3 loop spans 16 amino acids. V was pared by 0 bases and J by 0 bases, with 12 bases between. Germline assignment: CDR1 LGHNA and CDR2 YSLEER. The time point was: patch test 3, about 24 weeks after DPC sensitization. Treatment described: therapeutic diphenylcyclopropenone sensitization with weekly scalp DPC. This record comes from a study of human T cells and chemical hapten exposure. In the study overall: Upper-back patches of 0.01% DPC were read at 6 days. Alopecia areata, totalis or universalis was found in mostly female patients. Minor pooled library volume differences mainly drove per-sample TCR yield variation. Whole-study results and caveats: Expanded TCRs were compared with controls, and the expanded TCRs formed significantly more large CDR3 similarity clusters.

TCRdb reprocessed the RACE reads with MiXCR, giving one entry per CDR3 protein. The table shows roughly 100,000 distinct CDR3 sequences, with 30% to 35% occurring only once. The starting material was whole blood, obtained in connection with sensitization to the hapten diphenylcyclopropenone (DPC). The clonotype comes from a man between 40 and 49 years old with alopecia areata. Some clones in this sample may be carry-over from other donors' samples. The rearrangement joins TRBV4-3 to TRBJ2-7; D perhaps matches TRBD2 (6 bases). CDR3 loop: CASSQDLGGVSYEQYF. The CDR3 DNA follows: TGCGCCAGCAGCCAAGATCTCGGGGGTGTCTCCTACGAGCAGTACTTC.